A selection of T cell receptor beta chains follows, all from one sample in a study of T cell clonotyping in hematopoietic cell transplantation. The data were produced by immunoSEQ multiplex PCR, yet TCRdb's version contains in-frame clones alone and is incomplete. The sample includes 65,000 to 80,000 clones, almost 97% of them seen just once. This specimen was peripheral blood mononuclear cells, taken before stem cell transplant. Receptors originate from a woman in her fifties or sixties with acute myeloid leukemia. Some clones in this sample may be carry-over from other donors' samples. CDR3s include the opening cysteine and the closing phenylalanine or tryptophan. Fields, in order: J gene, D gene, CDR3 length, V gene, CDR3 protein, CDR3 DNA. A D gene is named only where the DNA matches it firmly.

j_gene: TRBJ1-1
d_gene: .
len: 13
v_gene: TRBV7-3
CDR3aa: CASSPRGNTEAFF
CDR3nt: TGTGCCAGCAGCCCACGGGGGAACACTGAAGCTTTCTTT

j_gene: TRBJ2-7
d_gene: .
len: 15
v_gene: TRBV10-1
CDR3aa: CASSEYGGPSYEQYF
CDR3nt: TGCGCCAGCAGTGAGTATGGGGGGCCATCCTACGAGCAGTACTTC

j_gene: TRBJ1-1
d_gene: .
len: 14
v_gene: TRBV9
CDR3aa: CASSSRDGNTEAFF
CDR3nt: TGTGCCAGCAGCTCCCGGGACGGTAACACTGAAGCTTTCTTT

j_gene: TRBJ1-6
d_gene: .
len: 16
v_gene: TRBV18
CDR3aa: CASSPVSGPPDSPLHF
CDR3nt: TGTGCCAGCTCACCAGTCAGTGGGCCGCCGGATTCACCCCTCCACTTT

j_gene: TRBJ2-3
d_gene: .
len: 13
v_gene: TRBV6-5
CDR3aa: CASRRDATDTQYF
CDR3nt: TGTGCCAGCAGACGTGATGCCACAGATACGCAGTATTTT

j_gene: TRBJ2-6
d_gene: .
len: 17
v_gene: TRBV4-1
CDR3aa: CASSQALTAPGANVLTF
CDR3nt: TGCGCCAGCAGCCAAGCCCTAACAGCCCCCGGGGCCAACGTCCTGACTTTC

j_gene: TRBJ2-7
d_gene: TRBD1
len: 11
v_gene: TRBV6-1
CDR3aa: CASRGTVEQYF
CDR3nt: TGTGCCAGCAGAGGGACAGTCGAGCAGTACTTC

j_gene: TRBJ1-2
d_gene: .
len: 12
v_gene: TRBV6-5
CDR3aa: CASRRDAYGYTF
CDR3nt: TGTGCCAGCAGACGGGACGCCTATGGCTACACCTTC

j_gene: TRBJ1-1
d_gene: .
len: 14
v_gene: TRBV9
CDR3aa: CASSVGTLNTEAFF
CDR3nt: TGTGCCAGCAGCGTAGGGACCTTGAACACTGAAGCTTTCTTT

j_gene: TRBJ1-5
d_gene: .
len: 16
v_gene: TRBV27
CDR3aa: CASSLLGGRENQPQHF
CDR3nt: TGTGCCAGCAGTTTATTGGGGGGCAGGGAAAATCAGCCCCAGCATTTT

j_gene: TRBJ1-2
d_gene: .
len: 13
v_gene: TRBV6-1
CDR3aa: CASSERVVYGYTF
CDR3nt: TGTGCCAGCAGTGAGAGGGTAGTCTATGGCTACACCTTC

j_gene: TRBJ1-1
d_gene: TRBD1
len: 10
v_gene: TRBV29-1
CDR3aa: CSVGDSEAFF
CDR3nt: TGCAGCGTCGGGGACAGTGAAGCTTTCTTT

j_gene: TRBJ2-3
d_gene: .
len: 15
v_gene: TRBV6-1
CDR3aa: CASSLGADLTDTQYF
CDR3nt: TGTGCCAGCAGCCTAGGGGCGGATCTCACAGATACGCAGTATTTT

j_gene: TRBJ2-1
d_gene: TRBD2
len: 13
v_gene: TRBV30
CDR3aa: CAWSPRTRDEQFF
CDR3nt: TGTGCCTGGAGTCCCAGGACTAGGGATGAGCAGTTCTTC

j_gene: TRBJ2-7
d_gene: TRBD2
len: 16
v_gene: TRBV6-6
CDR3aa: CASSYSKLAESYEQYF
CDR3nt: TGTGCCAGCAGTTACTCGAAACTAGCGGAGAGCTACGAGCAGTACTTC